Below are 5 T cell receptor beta chains sequenced from a single sample in a study of blood T cell repertoires in COVID-19. Clones were read by immunoSEQ multiplex PCR, and TCRdb kept only the in-frame ones, dropping some. The sample consists of about 54,000 clones, 90% of them appearing once. Sequencing used peripheral blood. All receptors derive from a woman in her thirties or forties with active COVID-19.

The rearrangement uses TRBV9 and TRBJ2-2, with a possible D match to TRBD1 (6 bases). There are 17 residues in the CDR3. CDR1 is SGDLS, CDR2 YYNGEE, per germline. V gave up 4 bases and J gave up 4 bases, with 20 bases separating them. In DNA form, the CDR3 reads TGTGCCAGCAGCCCCCCGGAAGGGACAATACTCACCGGGGAGCTGTTTTTT. Its translation: CASSPPEGTILTGELFF.

The gene calls are TRBV5-1 and TRBJ1-2, with TRBD1 as a possible D gene (5 bases). Trimming took off 0 bases at V and 2 bases at J, with 5 bases between the two ends. The germline V gene has CDR1 SGHRS and CDR2 YFSETQ. There are 13 residues in the CDR3. The DNA for the CDR3 is TGCGCCAGCAGCTTGGACAGGAACTATGGCTACACCTTC. Its protein product is CASSLDRNYGYTF.

This clone was seen a single time. The chain combines TRBV2 with TRBJ2-7; a possible D gene is TRBD2 (6 bases). Between the trimmed V and J ends, which lost 8 bases and 6 bases, there was a span of 17 bases. The CDR3 sequence is 13 residues long. In germline, CDR1 is SNHLY, CDR2 FYNNEI. The CDR3 loop reads CASELVGGVEQYF. The CDR3, as DNA: TGTGCCAGCGAGTTAGTGGGGGGAGTCGAGCAGTACTTC. The whole variable domain, remainder taken from reference TRBV2 and TRBJ2-7, is EPEVTQTPSHQVTQMGQEVILRCVPISNHLYFYWYRQILGQKVEFLVSFYNNEISEKSEIFDDQFSVERPDGSNFTLKIRSTKLEDSAMYFCASELVGGVEQYFGPGTRLTVT.

Here the CDR3 DNA reads TGTGCCAGCAGCTTAGGATCCGGGACGCGCGAAGGGGGTGGCTACACCTTC. It is translated as CASSLGSGTREGGGYTF. The chain links TRBV7-9 to TRBJ1-2, with D perhaps matching TRBD1 (6 bases). The CDR3 spans 17 residues. The ends were cut back, 1 base at V and 7 bases at J, with 22 bases in the middle. The V gene's germline CDR1 is SEHNR and CDR2 FQNEAQ (reference sequence).

With respect to this clone: The junction does not match germline at one end; this may be a read error. The V gene is TRBV7-7, the J gene TRBJ2-2, with no clear D. The germline V gene has CDR1 SSHAT and CDR2 FNYEAQ (reference sequence). The CDR3 length is 12 residues. CDR3: CASSDFTGELFF. The CDR3 bases are TGTGCTAGCAGCGACTTTACCGGGGAGCTGTTTTTT.